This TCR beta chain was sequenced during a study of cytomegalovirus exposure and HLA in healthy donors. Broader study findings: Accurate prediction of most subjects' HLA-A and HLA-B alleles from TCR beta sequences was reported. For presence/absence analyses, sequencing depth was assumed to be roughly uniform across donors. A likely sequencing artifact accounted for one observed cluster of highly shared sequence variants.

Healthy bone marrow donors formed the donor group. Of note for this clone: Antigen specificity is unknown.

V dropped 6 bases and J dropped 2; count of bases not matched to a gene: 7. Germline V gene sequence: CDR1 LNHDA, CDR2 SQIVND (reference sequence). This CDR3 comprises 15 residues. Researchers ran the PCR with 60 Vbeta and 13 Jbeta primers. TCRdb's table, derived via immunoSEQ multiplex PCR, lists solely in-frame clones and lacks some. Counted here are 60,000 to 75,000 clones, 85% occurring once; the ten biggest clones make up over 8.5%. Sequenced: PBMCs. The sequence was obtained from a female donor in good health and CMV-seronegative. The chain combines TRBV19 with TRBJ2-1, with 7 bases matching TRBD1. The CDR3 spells CASRTPGQTYNEQFF. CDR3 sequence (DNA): TGTGCCAGTAGGACGCCGGGACAGACCTACAATGAGCAGTTCTTC.